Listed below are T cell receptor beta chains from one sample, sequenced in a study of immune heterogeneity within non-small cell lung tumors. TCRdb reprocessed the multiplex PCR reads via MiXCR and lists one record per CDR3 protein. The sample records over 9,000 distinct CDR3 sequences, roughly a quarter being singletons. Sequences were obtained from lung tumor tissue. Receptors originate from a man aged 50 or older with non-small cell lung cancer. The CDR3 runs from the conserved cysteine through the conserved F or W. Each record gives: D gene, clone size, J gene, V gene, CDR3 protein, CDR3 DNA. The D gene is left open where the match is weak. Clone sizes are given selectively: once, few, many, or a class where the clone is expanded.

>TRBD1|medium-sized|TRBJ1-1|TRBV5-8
CASSLGQANTEAFF
TGTGCCAGCAGCCTCGGACAGGCGAACACTGAAGCTTTCTTT
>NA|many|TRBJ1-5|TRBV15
CATSREIQQPQHF
TGTGCCACCAGCAGAGAAATACAGCAGCCCCAGCATTTT
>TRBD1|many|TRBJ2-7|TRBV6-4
CASSPGTGGVYEQYF
TGTGCCAGCAGCCCCGGGACAGGGGGGGTCTACGAGCAGTACTTC
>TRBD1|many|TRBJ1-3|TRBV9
CASSPRQGAIGNTIYF
TGTGCCAGCAGCCCCCGTCAGGGGGCGATTGGAAACACCATATATTTT
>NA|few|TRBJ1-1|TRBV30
CAWSVAGNTEAFF
TGTGCCTGGAGTGTAGCGGGGAACACTGAAGCTTTCTTT
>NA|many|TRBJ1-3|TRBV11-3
CASSLVSGNTIYF
TGTGCCAGCAGCTTAGTGAGTGGAAACACCATATATTTT
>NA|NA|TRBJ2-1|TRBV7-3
CASRLIEGGVGEQFF
TGTGCCAGCCGCTTAATCGAGGGGGGGGTAGGCGAGCAGTTCTTC
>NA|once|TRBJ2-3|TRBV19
CASRPRQCDTDTQYF
TGTGCCAGTAGGCCGCGACAGTGCGACACAGATACGCAGTATTTT
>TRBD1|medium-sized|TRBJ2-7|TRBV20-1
CSADWTGTPYEQYF
TGCAGTGCTGATTGGACAGGGACTCCCTACGAGCAGTACTTC
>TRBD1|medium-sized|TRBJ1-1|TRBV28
CASSSGQGSEAFF
TGTGCCAGCAGTTCGGGACAGGGTTCCGAAGCTTTCTTT
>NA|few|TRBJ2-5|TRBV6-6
CASSYSFSGQQETQYF
TGTGCCAGCAGTTACTCATTCAGCGGGCAGCAAGAGACCCAGTACTTC
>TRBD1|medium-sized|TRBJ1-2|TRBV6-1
CASSPNRDSYGYTF
TGTGCCAGCAGTCCCAACAGGGACAGCTATGGCTACACCTTC
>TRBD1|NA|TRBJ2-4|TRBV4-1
CASSQVGGAKDIQYF
TGCGCCAGCAGCCAAGTAGGGGGCGCTAAGGACATTCAGTACTTC
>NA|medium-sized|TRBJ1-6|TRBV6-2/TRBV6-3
CASSYGAANSPLHF
TGTGCCAGCAGTTATGGGGCAGCCAATTCACCCCTCCACTTT
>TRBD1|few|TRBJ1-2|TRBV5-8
CASSQGQGRGNYGYTF
TGTGCCAGCAGCCAGGGACAGGGAAGGGGTAACTATGGCTACACCTTC
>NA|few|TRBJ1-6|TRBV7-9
CAPLYVSCSPLHF
TGTGCCCCCCTCTACGTTAGTTGTTCACCCCTCCACTTT
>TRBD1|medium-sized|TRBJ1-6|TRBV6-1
CASATGSVSPLHF
TGTGCCAGCGCGACAGGGTCGGTTTCACCCCTCCACTTT
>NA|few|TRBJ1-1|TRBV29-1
CSVGGAMNTEAFF
TGCAGCGTTGGTGGCGCTATGAACACTGAAGCTTTCTTT
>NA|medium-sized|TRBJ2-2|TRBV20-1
CSARVPTGELFF
TGCAGTGCTAGAGTCCCGACCGGGGAGCTGTTTTTT
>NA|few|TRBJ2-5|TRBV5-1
CASSLMGVETQYF
TGCGCCAGCAGCTTGATGGGGGTTGAGACCCAGTACTTC
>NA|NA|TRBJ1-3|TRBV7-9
CASSRGNTIYF
TGTGCCAGCAGCCGAGGAAACACCATATATTTT
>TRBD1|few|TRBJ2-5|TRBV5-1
CASSPGQQETQYF
TGCGCCAGCAGCCCGGGACAGCAAGAGACCCAGTACTTC
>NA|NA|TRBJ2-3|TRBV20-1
CGVRPRTDTQYF
TGCGGTGTACGGCCTAGGACAGATACGCAGTATTTT
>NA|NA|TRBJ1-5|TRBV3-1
CASSPHSDILNQPQHF
TGTGCCAGCAGCCCGCACTCGGACATCCTCAATCAGCCCCAGCATTTT
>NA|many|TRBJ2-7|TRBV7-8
CASSLPRASVPTYEQYF
TGTGCCAGCAGCTTACCGCGAGCTAGCGTTCCGACCTACGAGCAGTACTTC
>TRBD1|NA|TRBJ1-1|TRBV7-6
CASSLEGQGRTEAFF
TGTGCCAGCAGCTTAGAGGGACAGGGGAGGACTGAAGCTTTCTTT